Listed below are T cell receptor beta chains from one sample, sequenced in a study of blood T cells in healthy people across ages. Each CDR3 protein is one row after TCRdb ran MiXCR on the 5' RACE reads. This sample has approximately 680,000 distinct CDR3 sequences; less than 40% occur once, and the top ten carry about 16%. The sequencing sample was made of blood. Source of these receptors: an elderly woman in good health. The CDR3 runs from the conserved cysteine through the conserved F or W. D genes are given only for firm matches. Not every row has a clone size; where given, it reads once, few, many or a size class.

>-|TRBV10-3|-|TRBJ2-1
CAISPPGVLRDEQFF
TGTGCCATCAGCCCCCCCGGGGTCTTGAGGGATGAGCAGTTCTTC
>many|TRBV5-5|TRBD2|TRBJ2-7
CASSFSGLSSYEQYF
TGTGCCAGCAGCTTTAGCGGGCTTAGCTCCTACGAGCAGTACTTC
>many|TRBV20-1|TRBD2|TRBJ2-7
CSARDGERGTSYEQYF
TGCAGTGCTAGAGATGGCGAGCGGGGGACCTCCTACGAGCAGTACTTC
>many|TRBV10-3|TRBD2|TRBJ2-7
CAIKGRGTSYEQYF
TGTGCCATCAAGGGGCGGGGGACCTCCTACGAGCAGTACTTC
>many|TRBV6-4|-|TRBJ2-5
CASSLAGTYQETQYF
TGTGCCAGCAGCTTAGCAGGGACCTACCAAGAGACCCAGTACTTC
>many|TRBV20-1|-|TRBJ2-3
CSALPGGQDTQYF
TGCAGTGCGCTCCCCGGGGGTCAAGATACGCAGTATTTT
>few|TRBV29-1|TRBD2|TRBJ2-1
CSVDRRGRGGQNEQFF
TGCAGCGTTGATCGGAGGGGGCGGGGGGGCCAAAATGAGCAGTTCTTC
>-|TRBV6-1|-|TRBJ1-2
CASSDLATGGYTF
TGTGCCAGCAGTGATCTCGCTACGGGTGGCTACACCTTC
>many|TRBV20-1|TRBD1|TRBJ2-3
CSAPRRTGGSTDTQYF
TGCAGTGCTCCCCGGCGGACAGGGGGTAGCACAGATACGCAGTATTTT
>many|TRBV2|TRBD1|TRBJ2-5
CASSDRVGRLYETQYF
TGTGCCAGCTCTGACAGGGTCGGGCGGCTCTACGAGACCCAGTACTTC
>many|TRBV7-9|-|TRBJ2-7
CASSLADEQYF
TGTGCCAGCAGCTTAGCGGACGAGCAGTACTTC
>many|TRBV7-9|-|TRBJ2-1
CASSPIGTAAKQFF
TGTGCCAGCAGCCCGATAGGGACCGCCGCAAAGCAGTTCTTC
>-|TRBV5-1|-|TRBJ2-5
CASSSDYERYF
TGCGCCAGCAGCTCAGACTACGAGCGGTACTTC
>once|TRBV9|TRBD2|TRBJ2-3
CASSTRTSGRTDTQYF
TGTGCCAGCAGCACCCGGACTAGCGGGAGGACAGATACGCAGTATTTT
>few|TRBV21-1|-|TRBJ2-7
CASSKALGGASYEQYF
TGTGCCAGCAGCAAAGCGCTAGGGGGCGCGTCCTACGAGCAGTACTTC
>many|TRBV18|TRBD2|TRBJ2-1
CASSRDGGADEQFF
TGTGCCAGCTCGAGGGACGGGGGGGCCGATGAGCAGTTCTTC
>many|TRBV5-1|-|TRBJ1-5
CASSVDSLNQPQHF
TGCGCCAGCAGCGTCGACAGCCTAAATCAGCCCCAGCATTTT
>many|TRBV7-2|-|TRBJ1-1
CASSSRTGYSEAFF
TGTGCCAGCAGCTCAAGAACAGGGTATAGTGAAGCTTTCTTT